The source of this T cell receptor beta chain is a study of blood T cell repertoires in COVID-19. Across the study: Samples representing acute and convalescent COVID-19 were sourced from the United States, Italy and Spain.

V lost 4 bases and J lost 2, with 9 bases in between. Germline V gives CDR1 SGHRS, CDR2 YFSETQ. The length of the CDR3 is 13 residues. As originally analysed: Nucleated cell number was recorded as an estimate derived from reference gene primer amplification. Sequenced by immunoSEQ multiplex PCR; TCRdb stores in-frame clones only, minus some. V and J calls and clone size are given by that table; D and trimming were obtained from the DNA. The repertoire has 250,000 or so clones, nearly 90% of them found once; the top ten carry 2.1%. The clonotype originates from an older woman with COVID-19, enrolled during active disease. The sequenced sample was peripheral blood. The genes are TRBV5-1 and TRBJ1-2; perhaps TRBD1 as D (6 bases). CDR3 DNA: TGCGCCAGCAGCCAGGGACAAAACTATGGCTACACCTTC. Translation gives CASSQGQNYGYTF.